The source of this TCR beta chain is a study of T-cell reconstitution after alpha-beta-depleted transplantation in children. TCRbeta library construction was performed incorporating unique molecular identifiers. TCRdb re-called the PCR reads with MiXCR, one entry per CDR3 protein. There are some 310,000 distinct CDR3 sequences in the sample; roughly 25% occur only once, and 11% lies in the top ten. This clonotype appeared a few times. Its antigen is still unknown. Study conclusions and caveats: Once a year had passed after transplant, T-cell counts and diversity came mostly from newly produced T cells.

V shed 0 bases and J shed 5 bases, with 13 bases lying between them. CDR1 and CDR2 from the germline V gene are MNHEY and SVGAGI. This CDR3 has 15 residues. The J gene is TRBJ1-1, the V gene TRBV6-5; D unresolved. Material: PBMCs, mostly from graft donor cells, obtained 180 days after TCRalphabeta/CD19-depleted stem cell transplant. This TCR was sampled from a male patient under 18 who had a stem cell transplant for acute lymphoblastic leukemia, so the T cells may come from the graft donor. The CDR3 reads CASSYSILGGTEAFF. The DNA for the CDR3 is TGTGCCAGCAGTTACTCGATTCTCGGAGGGACTGAAGCTTTCTTT.